The 30 T cell receptor beta chains reported below all come from one sample, sequenced in a study of blood T cell repertoires in COVID-19. The repertoire was sequenced with immunoSEQ multiplex PCR; TCRdb's copy has only in-frame clones and lacks some. The sample records roughly 100,000 clones, 85% to 90% being singletons. Sequencing input: peripheral blood. The receptors stem from a woman between 65 and 79 years old with acute or convalescent COVID-19.

The V gene is TRBV13, the J gene TRBJ1-2; 10 nucleotides match TRBD1. The CDR3 covers 14 residues. V was clipped by 5 bases and J by 5 bases; unmatched bases: 5. Germline V gene data show CDR1 as PRHDT and CDR2 as FYEKMQ (reference sequence). The CDR3 coding sequence is TGTGCCAGCAGCCGGGACAGGGGATTATATGGCTACACCTTC. The encoded protein is CASSRDRGLYGYTF.

Here the CDR3 reads CASSARQDSYEQYF. CDR3 DNA sequence: TGTGCCAGTAGTGCTCGACAGGACTCCTACGAGCAGTACTTC. This chain links TRBV19 with TRBJ2-7; weak D call: TRBD1 (6 bases). Between the trimmed V and J ends, which lost 5 bases and 0 bases, there was a span of 11 bases. Looked up from germline, CDR1 is LNHDA and CDR2 is SQIVND (reference sequence). This CDR3 has 14 residues.

The CDR3 spells CASSPRGGANTEAFF. The CDR3 coding sequence is TGTGCCAGCAGCCCTCGGGGCGGGGCGAACACTGAAGCTTTCTTT. The rearrangement joins TRBV7-3 to TRBJ1-1, with TRBD1 as a possible D gene (5 bases). Per germline, CDR1 SGHTA and CDR2 FQGTGA. The CDR3 has 15 amino acids. Trimming took off 5 bases at V and 1 base at J, with 14 bases between the two ends. Looking up the rest from reference TRBV7-3 and TRBJ1-1 gives the full variable domain: GAGVSQTPSNKVTEKGKYVELRCDPISGHTALYWYRQSLGQGPEFLIYFQGTGAADDSGLPNDRFFAVRPEGSVSTLKIQRTERGDSAVYLCASSPRGGANTEAFFGQGTRLTVV.

The CDR3 bases are TGTGCCAGCAGTGAGTTAACAGATACGCAGTATTTT. This gives the protein CASSELTDTQYF. The V and J genes are TRBV2 and TRBJ2-3; D uncertain. Germline lookup yields CDR1 SNHLY and CDR2 FYNNEI. Trimming stripped 3 bases from V and 3 bases from J, with 4 bases between. The CDR3 spans 12 residues. The full variable domain, in which reference TRBV2 and TRBJ2-3 provide the parts outside the CDR3, is EPEVTQTPSHQVTQMGQEVILRCVPISNHLYFYWYRQILGQKVEFLVSFYNNEISEKSEIFDDQFSVERPDGSNFTLKIRSTKLEDSAMYFCASSELTDTQYFGPGTRLTVL.

This clone was observed a few times. The CDR3 loop is CASSLGDIGYEQYF. The CDR3, as DNA: TGTGCCAGCAGCTTAGGGGACATAGGCTACGAGCAGTACTTC. The V gene is TRBV11-2, the J gene TRBJ2-7, with D perhaps matching TRBD1 (6 bases). The CDR3 covers 14 residues. V gave up 1 base and J gave up 3 bases, with 10 bases separating them. The germline V gene has CDR1 SGHAT and CDR2 FQNNGV. Full variable domain (missing parts from reference TRBV11-2 and TRBJ2-7): EAGVAQSPRYKIIEKRQSVAFWCNPISGHATLYWYQQILGQGPKLLIQFQNNGVVDDSQLPKDRFSAERLKGVDSTLKIQPAKLEDSAVYLCASSLGDIGYEQYFGPGTRLTVT.

To note about this clone: One junction end disagrees with the germline gene, perhaps due to a read error. The CDR3 DNA follows: TGTGCCAGCAGCCTAGCGGGAAATACCCGGGGCGGGGAGCTGTTTTTT. The encoded protein is CASSLAGNTRGGELFF. The J gene is TRBJ2-2, the V gene TRBV7-9; 9 bases are shared with TRBD2. The CDR3 length is 16 residues. Germline V gene lookup returns CDR1 SEHNR and CDR2 FQNEAQ (reference sequence).

This chain links TRBV5-4 with TRBJ2-7, with D possibly TRBD1 on 5 matching bases. With 0 bases removed from V and 3 bases from J, the gap between germline ends came to 10 bases. Per the germline V gene, CDR1 is SGHNT and CDR2 is YYREEE (reference sequence). This CDR3 is 14 amino acids long. DNA for the CDR3: TGTGCCAGCAGCTTGGGTGACAGCCTCTACGAGCAGTACTTC. Its protein is CASSLGDSLYEQYF.

The chain is built from TRBV28 and TRBJ1-5; 10 bases fit TRBD1. Germline-derived CDR1 and CDR2 are MDHEN and SYDVKM. V dropped 5 bases and J dropped 5; count of bases not matched to a gene: 3. The CDR3 runs 14 residues. This chain's CDR3 is CASSGDRGHQPQHF. The CDR3 DNA reads as TGTGCCAGCAGTGGGGACAGGGGCCATCAGCCCCAGCATTTT.

The CDR3 sequence is CPGGPQHF. The CDR3 DNA sequence: TGCCCCGGGGGGCCCCAGCATTTT. The V call is TRBV29-1, the J call TRBJ1-5; D is perhaps TRBD1 (5 bases). The CDR3 loop spans 8 amino acids. Germline CDR1 is SQVTM and CDR2 is ANQGSEA.

This chain uses TRBV5-1 with TRBJ2-2; 8 bases fit TRBD1. The length of the CDR3 is 15 residues. J lost 6 bases, V lost 4 bases, and 8 bases had no gene match. Looked up from germline, CDR1 is SGHRS and CDR2 is YFSETQ. CDR3 nucleotide sequence: TGCGCCAGCAGCCAAGGGCTCAGGGGGCCCGGGGAGCTGTTTTTT. Its protein is CASSQGLRGPGELFF.

The rearrangement uses TRBV6-5 and TRBJ1-4; no clear D gene. Per the germline V gene, CDR1 is MNHEY and CDR2 is SVGAGI. This CDR3 region has 11 residues. V was clipped by 5 bases and J by 7 bases, with 5 bases between them. This chain's CDR3 is CASSRGEKLFF. The CDR3 DNA sequence: TGTGCCAGCAGTCGAGGTGAAAAACTGTTTTTT.

J is TRBJ1-5 and V is TRBV9, with D tentatively TRBD1 (6 bases). This CDR3 is built from 15 residues. Trimming removed 3 bases from V and 7 bases from J, with 17 bases in between. Per the germline V gene, CDR1 is SGDLS and CDR2 is YYNGEE. In DNA, the CDR3 is TGTGCCAGCAGCGCCAGAGGGGGAAGACGGCAGCCCCAGCATTTT. Protein sequence: CASSARGGRRQPQHF.

The rearrangement joins TRBV6-6 to TRBJ1-1, with TRBD1 matching 8 bases. The CDR3 loop spans 12 amino acids. V was clipped by 7 bases and J by 8 bases; unmatched bases: 6. Per germline, CDR1 MNHNY and CDR2 SVGAGI (reference sequence). The CDR3 sequence is CASTSGGAEAFF. In DNA form, the CDR3 reads TGTGCCAGCACCTCAGGGGGCGCGGAAGCTTTCTTT.

V gene TRBV7-3 combines with J gene TRBJ1-1, with 7 bases lining up with TRBD1. The CDR3 is 14 amino acids. Trimming took 4 bases from V and 5 from J; bases not matched to a gene: 7. The V gene's germline CDR1 is SGHTA and CDR2 FQGTGA. CDR3 in DNA: TGTGCCAGCAGCTCATACTCAGGGGGGACTGAAGCTTTCTTT. Its protein is CASSSYSGGTEAFF.

The chain is built from TRBV19 and TRBJ2-2; 7 bases match TRBD1. CDR1 LNHDA and CDR2 SQIVND come from the germline V gene (reference sequence). The CDR3 is 14 amino acids. V trimming: 3 bases; J trimming: 3 bases; junction bases outside the gene matches: 1. The CDR3 nucleotides read TGTGCCAGTAGTATTCAGGGGGACACCGGGGAGCTGTTTTTT. Encoded protein: CASSIQGDTGELFF.

The V gene is TRBV9, the J gene TRBJ2-3, with D perhaps TRBD1 (5 bases). Germline V gene lookup returns CDR1 SGDLS and CDR2 YYNGEE. This CDR3 contains 16 residues. With 4 bases removed from V and 1 base from J, the gap between germline ends came to 16 bases. CDR3 sequence: CASSQGHGTGTDTQYF. CDR3 coding DNA: TGTGCCAGCAGCCAGGGTCATGGCACAGGCACAGATACGCAGTATTTT.

This chain connects TRBV6-2 or TRBV6-3 to TRBJ1-2, with TRBD1 identical over 8 bases. Trimming took 6 bases from V and 7 from J; bases not matched to a gene: 7. The germline V gene has CDR1 MNHEY and CDR2 SVGEGT. This CDR3 has 13 amino acids. The CDR3 loop is CASSGTGVLGYTF. CDR3 bases: TGTGCCAGCAGCGGGACAGGAGTACTTGGCTACACCTTC.

V and J are TRBV27 and TRBJ2-7; 11 nucleotides align to TRBD1. This CDR3 region has 14 residues. Looked up from germline, CDR1 is MNHEY and CDR2 is SMNVEV (reference sequence). The ends lost 4 bases at V and 5 bases at J; junction bases unmatched: 4. CDR3 sequence reads: CASSSGTGGHEQYF. The CDR3 DNA reads as TGTGCCAGCAGTTCCGGGACAGGGGGTCACGAGCAGTACTTC.

The DNA for the CDR3 is TGTGCCAGCAGCTTATTTAGCCAGCTCGAGCAGTACTTC. Encoded protein: CASSLFSQLEQYF. This chain links TRBV11-2 with TRBJ2-7, with D uncertain. Germline assignment: CDR1 SGHAT and CDR2 FQNNGV. The V end was cut by 2 bases, the J end by 6 bases, with 11 bases between. This CDR3 is built from 13 residues.

The genes are TRBV19 and TRBJ1-5, with TRBD1 matching over 8 bases. The CDR3 has 15 amino acids. V gave up 7 bases and J gave up 2 bases; unmatched junction bases: 7. Germline lookup yields CDR1 LNHDA and CDR2 SQIVND (reference sequence). Written as DNA, the CDR3 is TGTGCCAGTAAGGACAGGGAGGTGCGCAATCAGCCCCAGCATTTT. Its protein product is CASKDREVRNQPQHF.

The chain has TRBV2 and TRBJ1-5; D perhaps matches TRBD1 (5 bases). Germline-derived CDR1 and CDR2 are SNHLY and FYNNEI. The CDR3 is made up of 16 amino acids. With 3 bases removed from V and 2 bases from J, the gap between germline ends came to 14 bases. In DNA form, the CDR3 reads TGTGCCAGCAGTGACGACAGAGATTTAGGCAATCAGCCCCAGCATTTT. It specifies CASSDDRDLGNQPQHF.

The chain couples TRBV2 to TRBJ1-6; D is unclear. Deletions cut 3 bases from V and 0 bases from J, with 9 bases between. This CDR3 is built from 16 residues. Germline-derived CDR1 and CDR2 are SNHLY and FYNNEI. The CDR3, as DNA: TGTGCCAGCAGTGATCAACTAAGCTCCTATAATTCACCCCTCCACTTT. It codes for CASSDQLSSYNSPLHF.

This rearrangement joins TRBV14 to TRBJ2-1; TRBD1 might be the D (6 bases). This CDR3 region has 14 residues. V was clipped by 2 bases and J by 9 bases, with 14 bases between them. Germline-derived CDR1 and CDR2 are SGHDN and FVKESK. In nucleotides, the CDR3 is TGTGCCAGCAGCCAATTATTACAGGGTTTTGAGCAGTTCTTC. Translated: CASSQLLQGFEQFF.

The J gene is TRBJ2-5, the V gene TRBV6-2 or TRBV6-3; maybe TRBD1 (6 bases). Germline V gene data show CDR1 as MNHEY and CDR2 as SVGEGT. The length of the CDR3 is 14 residues. The V end was cut by 2 bases, the J end by 5 bases, with 12 bases between. CDR3 residues: CASSYSWGRETQYF. The CDR3 DNA is TGTGCCAGCAGTTACAGCTGGGGGCGGGAGACCCAGTACTTC.

This clone appeared a few times. This sequence joins TRBV29-1 and TRBJ1-1; D is perhaps TRBD1 (6 bases). Germline lookup yields CDR1 SQVTM and CDR2 ANQGSEA. The CDR3 covers 14 residues. V gave up 7 bases and J gave up 1 base, with 16 bases separating them. The CDR3 loop reads CSDMQGHENTEAFF. CDR3 sequence (DNA): TGCAGCGACATGCAGGGACACGAGAACACTGAAGCTTTCTTT. Together with reference TRBV29-1 and TRBJ1-1, the CDR3 gives the full variable domain: SAVISQKPSRDICQRGTSLTIQCQVDSQVTMMFWYRQQPGQSLTLIATANQGSEATYESGFVIDKFPISRPNLTFSTLTVSNMSPEDSSIYLCSDMQGHENTEAFFGQGTRLTVV.

V gene TRBV2 combines with J gene TRBJ2-1; tentative D call: TRBD1 (5 bases). Germline V gene data show CDR1 as SNHLY and CDR2 as FYNNEI. CDR3 size: 15 residues. Trimming removed 3 bases at V and 0 bases at J, with 9 bases between. CDR3 coding DNA: TGTGCCAGCAGTGAGGACATAAACTCCTACAATGAGCAGTTCTTC. As protein: CASSEDINSYNEQFF.

The gene calls are TRBV6-5 and TRBJ1-3, with unresolved D. The germline V gene encodes CDR1 MNHEY and CDR2 SVGAGI. The CDR3 consists of 14 residues. The V and J ends lost 4 bases and 0 bases respectively, with 7 bases between them. CDR3 DNA: TGTGCCAGCAGTTCCCGTATCTCTGGAAACACCATATATTTT. The encoded protein is CASSSRISGNTIYF.

The chain couples TRBV10-2 to TRBJ2-1, with TRBD1 identical over 9 bases. Trimming cost V 0 bases and J 9 bases; bases outside gene matches: 12. This CDR3 region has 17 residues. Per germline, CDR1 WSHSY and CDR2 SAAADI. The CDR3 here is CASSESIGDRVGGEQFF. The CDR3 DNA is TGCGCCAGCAGTGAGTCGATAGGGGACAGGGTCGGGGGTGAGCAGTTCTTC.

The V gene is TRBV14, the J gene TRBJ1-5; 7 bases are shared with TRBD1. Germline V gene sequence: CDR1 SGHDN, CDR2 FVKESK. This CDR3 spans 15 amino acids. Trimming took 4 bases from V and 9 from J; bases not matched to a gene: 12. The CDR3 sequence is CASSPSDRWMGPQHF. In DNA form, the CDR3 reads TGTGCCAGCAGCCCTTCGGACAGGTGGATGGGGCCCCAGCATTTT.

The chain couples TRBV6-5 to TRBJ1-6; D possibly corresponds to TRBD1 (6 bases). Per the germline V gene, CDR1 is MNHEY and CDR2 is SVGAGI. Trimming left V 6 bases short and J 7 bases short, with 16 bases between. This CDR3 spans 15 amino acids. This CDR3 is CASRADSAMNSPLHF. The CDR3 DNA reads TGTGCCAGCAGAGCGGACAGTGCAATGAATTCACCCCTCCACTTT.